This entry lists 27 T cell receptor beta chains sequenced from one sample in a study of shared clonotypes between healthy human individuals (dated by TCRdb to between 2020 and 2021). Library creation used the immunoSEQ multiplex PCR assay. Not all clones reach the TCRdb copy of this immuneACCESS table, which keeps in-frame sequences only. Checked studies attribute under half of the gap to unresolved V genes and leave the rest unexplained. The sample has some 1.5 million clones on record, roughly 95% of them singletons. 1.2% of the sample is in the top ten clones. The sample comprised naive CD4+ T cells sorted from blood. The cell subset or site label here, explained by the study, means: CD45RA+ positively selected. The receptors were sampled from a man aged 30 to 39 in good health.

The CDR3 protein is CASSYGGETGTEAFF. CDR3 nucleotide sequence: TGTGCCAGCAGTTACGGCGGGGAGACAGGCACTGAAGCTTTCTTT. The J gene is TRBJ1-1, the V gene TRBV6-6; TRBD1 might be the D (6 bases). Trimming pared 2 bases from V and 4 bases from J, leaving 14 bases between. From germline, CDR1 is MNHNY and CDR2 SVGAGI (reference sequence). The CDR3 loop spans 15 amino acids.

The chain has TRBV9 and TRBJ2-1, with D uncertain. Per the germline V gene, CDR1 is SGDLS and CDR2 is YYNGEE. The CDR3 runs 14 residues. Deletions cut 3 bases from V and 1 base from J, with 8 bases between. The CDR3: CASSADGSYNEQFF. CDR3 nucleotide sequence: TGTGCCAGCAGCGCGGATGGATCCTACAATGAGCAGTTCTTC.

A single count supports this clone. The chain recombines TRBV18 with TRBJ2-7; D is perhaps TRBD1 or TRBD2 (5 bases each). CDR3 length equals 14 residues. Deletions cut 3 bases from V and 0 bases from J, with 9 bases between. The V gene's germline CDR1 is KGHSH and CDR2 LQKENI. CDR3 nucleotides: TGTGCCAGCTCACCTACAGGACTCTCCTACGAGCAGTACTTC. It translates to CASSPTGLSYEQYF.

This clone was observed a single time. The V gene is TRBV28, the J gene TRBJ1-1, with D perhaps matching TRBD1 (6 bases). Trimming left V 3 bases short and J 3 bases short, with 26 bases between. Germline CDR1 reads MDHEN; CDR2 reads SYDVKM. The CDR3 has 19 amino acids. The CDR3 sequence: CASSFLKQGSRIWYTEAFF. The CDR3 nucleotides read TGTGCCAGCAGTTTCCTGAAACAGGGCTCCCGAATTTGGTACACTGAAGCTTTCTTT.

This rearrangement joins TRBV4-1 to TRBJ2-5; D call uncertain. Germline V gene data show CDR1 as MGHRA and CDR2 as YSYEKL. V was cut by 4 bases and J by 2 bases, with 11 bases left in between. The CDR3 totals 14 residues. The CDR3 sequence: CASSLHPRQETQYF. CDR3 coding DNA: TGCGCCAGCAGCCTCCACCCTAGGCAAGAGACCCAGTACTTC.

The CDR3 reads CASSGTGTGPFEAFF. The CDR3 DNA is TGTGCCAGCAGTGGAACCGGGACAGGGCCATTTGAAGCTTTCTTT. The chain couples TRBV6-5 to TRBJ1-1; 9 bases are a match to TRBD1. The V gene's germline CDR1 is MNHEY and CDR2 SVGAGI. The junction had 11 bases not matched to a gene; V was cut back by 5 bases and J by 7 bases. CDR3 length equals 15 residues.

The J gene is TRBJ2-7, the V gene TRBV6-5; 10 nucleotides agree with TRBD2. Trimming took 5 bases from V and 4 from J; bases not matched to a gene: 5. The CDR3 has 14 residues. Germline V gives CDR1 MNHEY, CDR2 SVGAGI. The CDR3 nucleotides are TGTGCCAGCAGTGGTCTAGCGGGAGTGTACGAGCAGTACTTC. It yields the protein CASSGLAGVYEQYF.

CDR3 amino acids: CASSQTGGATEAFF. The CDR3 DNA follows: TGTGCCAGCAGCCAGACTGGGGGAGCCACTGAAGCTTTCTTT. V is TRBV14 and J is TRBJ1-1; D perhaps matches TRBD1 (5 bases). There are 14 residues in the CDR3. Germline CDR1 reads SGHDN; CDR2 reads FVKESK. Trimming removed 3 bases at V and 4 bases at J, with 12 bases between.

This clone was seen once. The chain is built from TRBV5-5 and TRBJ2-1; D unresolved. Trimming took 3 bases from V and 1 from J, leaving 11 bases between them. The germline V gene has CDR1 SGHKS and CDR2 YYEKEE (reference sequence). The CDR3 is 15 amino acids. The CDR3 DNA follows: TGTGCCAGCAGCTCCTCGGTGGGATCCTACAATGAGCAGTTCTTC. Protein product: CASSSSVGSYNEQFF.

DNA of the CDR3: TGTGCCATCACAGGGGGCGACTATGGCTACACCTTC. Protein sequence: CAITGGDYGYTF. V is TRBV10-3 and J is TRBJ1-2; 8 bases map to TRBD1. This CDR3 contains 12 residues. Per the germline V gene, CDR1 is ENHRY and CDR2 is SYGVKD. Germline trimming cut 7 bases from V and 3 bases from J; bases unmatched to any gene: 1.

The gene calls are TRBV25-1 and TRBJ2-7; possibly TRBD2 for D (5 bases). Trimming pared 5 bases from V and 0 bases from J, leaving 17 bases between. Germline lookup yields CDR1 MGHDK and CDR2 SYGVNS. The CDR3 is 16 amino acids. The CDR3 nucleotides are TGTGCCAGCAGTTCTGTGCGGGCCTTAAGCTCCTACGAGCAGTACTTC. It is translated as CASSSVRALSSYEQYF.

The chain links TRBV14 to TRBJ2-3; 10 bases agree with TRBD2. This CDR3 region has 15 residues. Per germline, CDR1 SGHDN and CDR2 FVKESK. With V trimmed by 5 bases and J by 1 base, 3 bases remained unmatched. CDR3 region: CASSYGLAGTDTQYF. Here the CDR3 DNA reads TGTGCCAGCAGCTACGGACTAGCGGGCACAGATACGCAGTATTTT.

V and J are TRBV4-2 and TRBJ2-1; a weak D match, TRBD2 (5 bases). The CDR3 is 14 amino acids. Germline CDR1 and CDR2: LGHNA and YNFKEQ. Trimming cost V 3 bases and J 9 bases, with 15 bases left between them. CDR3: CASSQSDYSGEQFF. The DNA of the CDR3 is TGTGCCAGCAGCCAGAGCGACTACTCAGGTGAGCAGTTCTTC.

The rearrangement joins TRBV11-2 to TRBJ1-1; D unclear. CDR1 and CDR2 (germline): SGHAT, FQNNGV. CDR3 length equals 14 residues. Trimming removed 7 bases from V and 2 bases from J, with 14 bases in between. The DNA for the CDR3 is TGTGCCAGCACGCAAGAAAGAGGCAACACTGAAGCTTTCTTT. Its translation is CASTQERGNTEAFF.

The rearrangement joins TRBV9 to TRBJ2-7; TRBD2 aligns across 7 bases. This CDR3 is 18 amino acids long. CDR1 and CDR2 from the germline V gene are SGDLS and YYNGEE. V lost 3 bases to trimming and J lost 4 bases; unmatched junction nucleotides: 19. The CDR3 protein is CASSAGSATGGSPYEQYF. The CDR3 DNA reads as TGTGCCAGCAGCGCGGGGAGTGCTACTGGCGGGAGTCCATACGAGCAGTACTTC.

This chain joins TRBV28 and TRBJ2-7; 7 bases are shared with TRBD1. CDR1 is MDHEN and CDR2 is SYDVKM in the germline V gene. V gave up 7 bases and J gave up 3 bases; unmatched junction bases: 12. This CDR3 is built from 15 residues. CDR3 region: CASNPTQGTRYEQYF. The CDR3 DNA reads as TGTGCCAGCAACCCGACACAGGGGACCCGCTACGAGCAGTACTTC.

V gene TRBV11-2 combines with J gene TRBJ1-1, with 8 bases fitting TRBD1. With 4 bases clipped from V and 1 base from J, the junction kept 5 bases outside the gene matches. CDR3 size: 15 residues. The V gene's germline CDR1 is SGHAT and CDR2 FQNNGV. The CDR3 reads CASSWTGQTNTEAFF. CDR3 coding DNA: TGTGCCAGCAGCTGGACAGGGCAAACGAACACTGAAGCTTTCTTT.

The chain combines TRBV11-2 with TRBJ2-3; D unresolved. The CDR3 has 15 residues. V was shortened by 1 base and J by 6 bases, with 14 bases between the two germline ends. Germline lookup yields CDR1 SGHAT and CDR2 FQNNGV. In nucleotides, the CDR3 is TGTGCCAGCAGCTTAGTGAACTTACCAAGTGATACGCAGTATTTT. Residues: CASSLVNLPSDTQYF.

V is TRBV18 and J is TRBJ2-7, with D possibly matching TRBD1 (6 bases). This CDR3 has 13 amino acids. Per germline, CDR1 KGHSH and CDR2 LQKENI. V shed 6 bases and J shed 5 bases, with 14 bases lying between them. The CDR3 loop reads CASSLDRNNEQYF. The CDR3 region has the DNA TGTGCCAGCTCCCTTGACAGGAACAACGAGCAGTACTTC.

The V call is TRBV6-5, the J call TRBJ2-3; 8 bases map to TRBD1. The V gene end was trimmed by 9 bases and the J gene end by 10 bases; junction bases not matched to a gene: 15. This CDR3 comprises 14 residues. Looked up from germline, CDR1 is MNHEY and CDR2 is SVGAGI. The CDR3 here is CASAWDRITLAQYF. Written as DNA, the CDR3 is TGTGCCAGTGCGTGGGACAGGATCACCCTCGCGCAGTATTTT.

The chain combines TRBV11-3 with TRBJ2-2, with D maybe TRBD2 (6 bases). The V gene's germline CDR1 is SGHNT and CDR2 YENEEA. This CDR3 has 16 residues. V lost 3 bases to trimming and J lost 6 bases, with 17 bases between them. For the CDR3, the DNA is TGTGCCAGCAGCTTTTGGGACTCTATGGGGGCCGGGGAGCTGTTTTTT. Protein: CASSFWDSMGAGELFF.

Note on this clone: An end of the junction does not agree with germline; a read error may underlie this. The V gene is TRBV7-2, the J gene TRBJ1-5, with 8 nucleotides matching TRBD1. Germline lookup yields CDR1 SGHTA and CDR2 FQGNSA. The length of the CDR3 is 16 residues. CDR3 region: CASSVLGQVGNRPQHF. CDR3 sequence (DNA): TGTGCCAGCAGCGTGCTGGGACAGGTCGGGAATCGGCCCCAGCATTTT.

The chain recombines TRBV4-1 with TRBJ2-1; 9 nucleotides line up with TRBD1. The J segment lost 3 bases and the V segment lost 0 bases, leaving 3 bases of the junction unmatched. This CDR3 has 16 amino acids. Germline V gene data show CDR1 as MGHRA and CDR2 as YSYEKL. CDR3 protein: CASSQDDRGFYNEQFF. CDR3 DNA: TGCGCCAGCAGCCAAGATGACAGGGGGTTCTACAATGAGCAGTTCTTC.

The DNA for the CDR3 is TGTGCCAGCAGCCAGGTTCGGACAGGGCCCTTTGACGAGCAGTACTTC. Protein: CASSQVRTGPFDEQYF. This chain joins TRBV5-5 and TRBJ2-7; 8 nucleotides agree with TRBD1. The length of the CDR3 is 16 residues. In germline, CDR1 is SGHKS, CDR2 YYEKEE (reference sequence). V lost 4 bases to trimming and J lost 5 bases; unmatched junction nucleotides: 14.

CDR3 DNA sequence: TGTGCCAGCAGCATGTTGGCGAACACTGAAGCTTTCTTT. It encodes CASSMLANTEAFF. The chain is built from TRBV6-5 and TRBJ1-1; no reliable D call. Germline V gene sequence: CDR1 MNHEY, CDR2 SVGAGI. V dropped 6 bases and J dropped 1 base, with 9 bases sitting between them. CDR3 length equals 13 residues.

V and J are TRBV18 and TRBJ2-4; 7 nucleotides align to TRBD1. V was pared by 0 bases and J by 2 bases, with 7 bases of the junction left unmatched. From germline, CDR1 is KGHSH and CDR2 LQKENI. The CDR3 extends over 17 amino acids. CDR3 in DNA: TGTGCCAGCTCACCACCGCTAGGGGGCGCCTCCAAAAACATTCAGTACTTC. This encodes CASSPPLGGASKNIQYF.

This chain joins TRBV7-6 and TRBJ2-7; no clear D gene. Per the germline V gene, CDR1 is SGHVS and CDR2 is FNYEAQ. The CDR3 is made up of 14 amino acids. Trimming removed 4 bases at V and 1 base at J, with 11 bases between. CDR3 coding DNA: TGTGCCAGCAGCTCTGGTACCCCGTCCTACGAGCAGTACTTC. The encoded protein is CASSSGTPSYEQYF.